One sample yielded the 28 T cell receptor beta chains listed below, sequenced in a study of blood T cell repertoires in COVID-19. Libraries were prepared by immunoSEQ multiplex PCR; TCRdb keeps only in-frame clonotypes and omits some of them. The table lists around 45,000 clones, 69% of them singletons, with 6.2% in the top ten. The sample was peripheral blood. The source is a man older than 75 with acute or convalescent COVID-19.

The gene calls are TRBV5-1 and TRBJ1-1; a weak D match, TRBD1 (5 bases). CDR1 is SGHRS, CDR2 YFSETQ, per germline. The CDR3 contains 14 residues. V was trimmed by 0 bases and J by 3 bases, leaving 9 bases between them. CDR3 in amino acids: CASSLGWGDTEAFF. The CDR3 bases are TGCGCCAGCAGCTTGGGGTGGGGCGACACTGAAGCTTTCTTT.

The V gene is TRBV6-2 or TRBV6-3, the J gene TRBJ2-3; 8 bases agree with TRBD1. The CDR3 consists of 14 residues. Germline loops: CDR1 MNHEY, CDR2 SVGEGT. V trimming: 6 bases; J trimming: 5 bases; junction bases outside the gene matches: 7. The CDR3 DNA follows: TGTGCCAGCAGCCAGGGCGACAGGGGAGATACGCAGTATTTT. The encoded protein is CASSQGDRGDTQYF.

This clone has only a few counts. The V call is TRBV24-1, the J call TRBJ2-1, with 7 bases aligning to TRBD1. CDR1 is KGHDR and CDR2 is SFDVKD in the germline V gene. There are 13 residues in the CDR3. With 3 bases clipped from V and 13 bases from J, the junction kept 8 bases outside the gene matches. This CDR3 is CATSDQWTGAQFF. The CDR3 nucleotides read TGTGCCACCAGTGATCAATGGACAGGCGCCCAGTTCTTC.

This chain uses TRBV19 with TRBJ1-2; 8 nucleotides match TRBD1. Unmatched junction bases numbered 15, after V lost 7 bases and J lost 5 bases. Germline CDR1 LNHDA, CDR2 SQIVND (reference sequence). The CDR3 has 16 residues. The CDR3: CASTSRTGREGYGYTF. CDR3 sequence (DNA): TGTGCCAGTACCTCACGGACAGGGCGAGAAGGGTATGGCTACACCTTC.

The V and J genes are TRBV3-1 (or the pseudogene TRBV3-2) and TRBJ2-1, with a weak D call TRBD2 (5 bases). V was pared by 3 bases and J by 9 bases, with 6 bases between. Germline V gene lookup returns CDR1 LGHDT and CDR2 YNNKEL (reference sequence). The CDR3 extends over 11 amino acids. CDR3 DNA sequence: TGTGCCAGCAGCCATGAGGGTGAGCAGTTCTTC. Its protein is CASSHEGEQFF.

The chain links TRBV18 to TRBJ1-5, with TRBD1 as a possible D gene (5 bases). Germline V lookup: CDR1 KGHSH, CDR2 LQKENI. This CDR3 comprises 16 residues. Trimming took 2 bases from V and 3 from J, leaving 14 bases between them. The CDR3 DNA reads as TGTGCCAGCTCACCAGCGGGACGGAGCCACAATCAGCCCCAGCATTTT. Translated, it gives CASSPAGRSHNQPQHF.

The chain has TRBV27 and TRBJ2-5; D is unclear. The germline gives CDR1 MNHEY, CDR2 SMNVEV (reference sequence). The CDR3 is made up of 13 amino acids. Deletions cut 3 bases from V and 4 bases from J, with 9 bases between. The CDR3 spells CASSFNTAETQYF. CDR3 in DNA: TGTGCCAGCAGTTTTAATACAGCAGAGACCCAGTACTTC.

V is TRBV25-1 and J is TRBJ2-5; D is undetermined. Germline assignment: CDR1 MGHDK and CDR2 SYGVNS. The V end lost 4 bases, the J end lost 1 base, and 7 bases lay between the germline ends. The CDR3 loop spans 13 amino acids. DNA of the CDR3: TGTGCCAGCAGTGGGCTGGCCCAAGAGACCCAGTACTTC. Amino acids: CASSGLAQETQYF. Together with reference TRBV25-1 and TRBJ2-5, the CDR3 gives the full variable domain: EADIYQTPRYLVIGTGKKITLECSQTMGHDKMYWYQQDPGMELHLIHYSYGVNSTEKGDLSSESTVSRIRTEHFPLTLESARPSHTSQYLCASSGLAQETQYFGPGTRLLVL.

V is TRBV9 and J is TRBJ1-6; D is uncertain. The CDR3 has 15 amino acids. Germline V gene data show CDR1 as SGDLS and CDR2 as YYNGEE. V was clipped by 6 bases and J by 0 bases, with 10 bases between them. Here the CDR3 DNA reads TGTGCCAGCAAGCGGGAGAGCTCCTATAATTCACCCCTCCACTTT. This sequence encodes CASKRESSYNSPLHF.

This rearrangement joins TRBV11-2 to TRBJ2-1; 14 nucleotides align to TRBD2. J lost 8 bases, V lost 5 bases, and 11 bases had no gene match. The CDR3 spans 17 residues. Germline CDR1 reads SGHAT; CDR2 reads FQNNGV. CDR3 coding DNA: TGTGCCAGCAGCACCCGACTAGCGGGAGGGAGAGATGATGAGCAGTTCTTC. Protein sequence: CASSTRLAGGRDDEQFF.

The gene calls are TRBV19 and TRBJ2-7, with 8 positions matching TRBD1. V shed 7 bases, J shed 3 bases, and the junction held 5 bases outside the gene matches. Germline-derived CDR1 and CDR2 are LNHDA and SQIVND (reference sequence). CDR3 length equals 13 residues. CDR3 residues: CASMGRGHYEQYF. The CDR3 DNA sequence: TGTGCCAGTATGGGCAGGGGGCACTACGAGCAGTACTTC.

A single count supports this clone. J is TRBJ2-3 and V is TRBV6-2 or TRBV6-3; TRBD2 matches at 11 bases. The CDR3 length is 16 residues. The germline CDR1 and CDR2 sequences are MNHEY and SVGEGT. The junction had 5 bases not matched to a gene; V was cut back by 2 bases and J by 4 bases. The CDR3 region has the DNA TGTGCCAGCAGTTACCGTGTAGCGGGGGGGGCAGATACGCAGTATTTT. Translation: CASSYRVAGGADTQYF.

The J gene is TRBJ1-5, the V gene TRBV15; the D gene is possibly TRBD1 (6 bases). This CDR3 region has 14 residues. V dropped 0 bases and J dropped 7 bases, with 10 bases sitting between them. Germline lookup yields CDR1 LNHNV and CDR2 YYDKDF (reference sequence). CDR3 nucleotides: TGTGCCACCAGCAGAGACAGGGGTAACCAGCCCCAGCATTTT. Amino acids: CATSRDRGNQPQHF.

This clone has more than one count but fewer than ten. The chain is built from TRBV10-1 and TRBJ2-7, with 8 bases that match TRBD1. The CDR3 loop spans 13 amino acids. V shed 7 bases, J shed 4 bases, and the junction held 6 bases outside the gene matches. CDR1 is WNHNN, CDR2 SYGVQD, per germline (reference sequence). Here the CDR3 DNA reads TGCGCCAGCATGGGGACAGGACCGTACGAGCAGTACTTC. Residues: CASMGTGPYEQYF.

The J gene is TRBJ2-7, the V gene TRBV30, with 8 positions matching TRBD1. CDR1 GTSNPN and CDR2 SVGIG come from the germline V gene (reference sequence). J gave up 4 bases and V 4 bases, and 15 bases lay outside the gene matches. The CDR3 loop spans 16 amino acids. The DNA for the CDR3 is TGTGCCTGGAACAACCCCCGAGACAGGGGCCTATACGAGCAGTACTTC. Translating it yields CAWNNPRDRGLYEQYF.

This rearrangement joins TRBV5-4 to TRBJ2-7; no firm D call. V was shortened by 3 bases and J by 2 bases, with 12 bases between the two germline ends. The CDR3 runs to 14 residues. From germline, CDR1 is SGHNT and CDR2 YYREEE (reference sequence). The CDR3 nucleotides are TGTGCCAGCAGCTCCCTACTCCCCCCCTACGAGCAGTACTTC. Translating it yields CASSSLLPPYEQYF.

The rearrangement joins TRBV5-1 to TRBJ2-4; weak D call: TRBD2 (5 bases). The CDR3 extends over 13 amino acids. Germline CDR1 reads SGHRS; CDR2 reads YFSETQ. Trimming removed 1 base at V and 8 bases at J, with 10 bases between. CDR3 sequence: CASSLLEGHIQYF. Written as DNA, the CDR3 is TGCGCCAGCAGCTTGTTAGAGGGTCACATTCAGTACTTC.

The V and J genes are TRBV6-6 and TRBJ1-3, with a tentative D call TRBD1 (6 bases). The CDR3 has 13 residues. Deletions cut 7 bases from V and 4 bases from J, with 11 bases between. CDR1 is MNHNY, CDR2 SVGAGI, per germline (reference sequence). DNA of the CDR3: TGTGCCAGCACGCTGACAGGAGGAAACACCATATATTTT. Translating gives CASTLTGGNTIYF.

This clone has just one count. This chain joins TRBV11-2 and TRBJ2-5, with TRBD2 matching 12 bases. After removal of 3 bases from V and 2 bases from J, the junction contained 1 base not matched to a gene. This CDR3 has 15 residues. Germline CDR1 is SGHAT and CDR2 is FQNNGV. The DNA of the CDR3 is TGTGCCAGCAGCTTCGGACTAGCGGGGCAAGAGACCCAGTACTTC. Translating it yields CASSFGLAGQETQYF.

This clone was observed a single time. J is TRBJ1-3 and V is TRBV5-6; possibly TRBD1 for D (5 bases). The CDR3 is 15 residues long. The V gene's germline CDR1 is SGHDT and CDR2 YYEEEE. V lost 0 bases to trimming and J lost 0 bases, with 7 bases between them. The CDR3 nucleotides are TGTGCCAGCAGCTTGGCGACAGACTCTGGAAACACCATATATTTT. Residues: CASSLATDSGNTIYF.

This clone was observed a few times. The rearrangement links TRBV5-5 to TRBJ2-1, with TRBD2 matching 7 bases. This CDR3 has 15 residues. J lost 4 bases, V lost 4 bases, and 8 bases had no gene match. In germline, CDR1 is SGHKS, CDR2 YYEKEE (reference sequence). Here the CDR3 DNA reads TGTGCCAGCAGCCTAGCGGACACCTTTTACAATGAGCAGTTCTTC. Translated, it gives CASSLADTFYNEQFF.

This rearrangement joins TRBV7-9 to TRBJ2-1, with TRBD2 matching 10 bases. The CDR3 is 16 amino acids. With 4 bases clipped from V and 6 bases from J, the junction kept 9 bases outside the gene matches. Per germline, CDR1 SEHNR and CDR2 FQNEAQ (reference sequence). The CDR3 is CASSSRGTSVRNEQFF. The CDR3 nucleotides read TGTGCCAGCAGCTCCCGCGGGACTAGCGTCCGCAATGAGCAGTTCTTC.

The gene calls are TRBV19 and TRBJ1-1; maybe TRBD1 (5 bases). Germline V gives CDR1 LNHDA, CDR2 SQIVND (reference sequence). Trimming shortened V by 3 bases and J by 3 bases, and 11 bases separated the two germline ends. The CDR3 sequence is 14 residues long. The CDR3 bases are TGTGCCAGTAGTATGGGAGGGGTTGACACTGAAGCTTTCTTT. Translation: CASSMGGVDTEAFF.

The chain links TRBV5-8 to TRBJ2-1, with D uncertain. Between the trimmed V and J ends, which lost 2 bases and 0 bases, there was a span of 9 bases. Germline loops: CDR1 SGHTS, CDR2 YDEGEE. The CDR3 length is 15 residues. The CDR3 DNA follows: TGTGCCAGCAGCTTCGGTGAGAGCTCCTACAATGAGCAGTTCTTC. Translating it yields CASSFGESSYNEQFF.

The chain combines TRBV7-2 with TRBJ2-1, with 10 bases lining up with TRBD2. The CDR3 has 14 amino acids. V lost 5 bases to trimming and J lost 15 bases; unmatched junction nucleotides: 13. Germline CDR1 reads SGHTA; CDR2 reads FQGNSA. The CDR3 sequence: CASSAPGLAAARFF. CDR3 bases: TGTGCCAGCAGCGCACCAGGACTAGCGGCAGCCCGGTTCTTC. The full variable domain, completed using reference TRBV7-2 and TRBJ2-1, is GAGVSQSPSNKVTEKGKDVELRCDPISGHTALYWYRQSLGQGLEFLIYFQGNSAPDKSGLPSDRFSAERTGGSVSTLTIQRTQQEDSAVYLCASSAPGLAAARFFGPGTRLTVL.

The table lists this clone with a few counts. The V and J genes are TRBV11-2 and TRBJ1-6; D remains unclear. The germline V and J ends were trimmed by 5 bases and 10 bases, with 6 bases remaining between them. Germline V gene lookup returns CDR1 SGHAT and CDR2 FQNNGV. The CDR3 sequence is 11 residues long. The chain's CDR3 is CASSPGSPLHF. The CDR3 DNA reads TGTGCCAGCAGCCCTGGCTCACCCCTCCACTTT.

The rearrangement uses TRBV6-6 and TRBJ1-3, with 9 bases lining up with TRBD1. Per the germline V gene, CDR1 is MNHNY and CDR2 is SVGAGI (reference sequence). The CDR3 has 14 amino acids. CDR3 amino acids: CATEWDRAGNTIYF. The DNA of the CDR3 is TGTGCTACCGAGTGGGACAGGGCTGGAAACACCATATATTTT.

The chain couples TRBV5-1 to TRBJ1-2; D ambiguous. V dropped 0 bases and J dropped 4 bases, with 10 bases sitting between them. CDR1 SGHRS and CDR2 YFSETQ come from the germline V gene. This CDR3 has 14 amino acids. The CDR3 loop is CASSLGEVGYGYTF. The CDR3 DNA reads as TGCGCCAGCAGCTTGGGGGAGGTAGGCTATGGCTACACCTTC.